These T cell receptor beta chains were read from a single sample in a study of T cells after posttransplantation cyclophosphamide. The repertoire was sequenced with immunoSEQ multiplex PCR; TCRdb's copy has only in-frame clones and lacks some. The table includes tens of thousands of clones, 86% detected once. The sample consisted of PBMCs, taken roughly a year after allogeneic stem cell transplant with calcineurin inhibitor and methotrexate. These receptors were taken from a female patient in her thirties or forties who received an allogeneic stem cell transplant from an unrelated donor, was CMV-positive, and had acute and chronic GVHD. The graft donor may be the source of some T cells. CDR3s include the opening cysteine and the closing phenylalanine or tryptophan. The D gene is left open where the match is weak. Expanded clones get a size class; other rows say once, few or many, or leave the size out.

v_call	j_call	d_call	clone_size	cdr3_aa	cdr3_nt
TRBV5-1	TRBJ1-4	.	.	CATAETVNEKLFF	TGCGCCACCGCCGAGACAGTCAATGAAAAACTGTTTTTT
TRBV6-6	TRBJ2-7	.	.	CASSYAPHVYEQYF	TGTGCCAGCAGTTACGCGCCCCACGTATACGAGCAGTACTTC
TRBV10-2	TRBJ2-1	TRBD2	once	CASSESKTSGRSRGNEQFF	TGCGCCAGCAGTGAGTCGAAGACTAGCGGGAGGAGCAGGGGGAATGAGCAGTTCTTC
TRBV5-1	TRBJ1-5	.	.	CASSPGHRGSNQPQHF	TGCGCCAGCAGCCCGGGACACCGAGGTAGCAATCAGCCCCAGCATTTT
TRBV4-1	TRBJ2-7	.	once	CASSQDYPGGYEQYF	TGCGCCAGCAGCCAAGATTATCCAGGAGGCTACGAGCAGTACTTC
TRBV19	TRBJ2-6	.	few	CASLQLSSGANVLTF	TGTGCCAGTTTACAGTTAAGCTCTGGGGCCAACGTCCTGACTTTC
TRBV5-1	TRBJ2-7	.	.	CASSASGPEQYF	TGCGCCAGCAGCGCTTCTGGGCCCGAGCAGTACTTC
TRBV10-3	TRBJ2-7	.	.	CAITGAGENEQYF	TGTGCCATAACCGGGGCAGGGGAGAACGAGCAGTACTTC
TRBV4-3	TRBJ2-7	.	.	CASSQASGVEQYF	TGCGCCAGCAGCCAAGCGTCCGGGGTCGAGCAGTACTTC
TRBV6-4	TRBJ2-3	TRBD2	.	CASSPGGASTDTQYF	TGTGCCAGCAGCCCCGGGGGGGCTAGCACAGATACGCAGTATTTT
TRBV30	TRBJ1-2	.	.	CAWKSKGYGYTF	TGTGCCTGGAAAAGTAAGGGGTATGGCTACACCTTC
TRBV18	TRBJ1-5	.	.	CASSPEQTLQPQHF	TGTGCCAGCTCACCAGAACAGACCCTCCAGCCCCAGCATTTT
TRBV14	TRBJ2-5	.	.	CASSQVPALGPQYF	TGTGCCAGCAGCCAGGTCCCAGCCCTTGGGCCCCAGTACTTC
TRBV6-1	TRBJ2-7	TRBD2	once	CARGTSFYEQYF	TGTGCCAGGGGGACTAGCTTCTACGAGCAGTACTTC
TRBV30	TRBJ2-5	TRBD2	.	CAGGETVKYF	TGTGCCGGGGGGGAGACCGTTAAGTACTTC
TRBV2	TRBJ2-3	TRBD2	.	CASIGEGLLARSTDTQYF	TGTGCCAGCATTGGGGAGGGGCTACTTGCGAGAAGCACAGATACGCAGTATTTT
TRBV18	TRBJ1-2	.	.	CASSPKMDQGYTF	TGTGCCAGCTCACCAAAAATGGACCAGGGGTACACCTTC
TRBV5-1	TRBJ1-2	TRBD1	.	CASSLVWDRKGNYGYTF	TGCGCCAGCAGCTTGGTATGGGACAGGAAGGGGAACTATGGCTACACCTTC
TRBV7-8	TRBJ2-2	.	.	CASSARHNTGELFF	TGTGCCAGCAGCGCGCGCCACAACACCGGGGAGCTGTTTTTT
TRBV18	TRBJ2-5	TRBD1	.	CASSPSGSGGTQYF	TGTGCCAGCTCACCATCTGGCTCAGGGGGGACCCAGTACTTC
TRBV27	TRBJ1-1	.	.	CASSLPGTEAFF	TGTGCCAGCAGTCTCCCAGGGACTGAAGCTTTCTTT
TRBV11-2	TRBJ2-7	.	.	CASSLVYEQYF	TGTGCCAGCAGCCTTGTCTACGAGCAGTACTTC
TRBV7-9	TRBJ1-1	.	.	CASSQSPSAAREAFF	TGTGCCAGCAGTCAAAGCCCCAGCGCGGCTCGGGAAGCTTTCTTT
TRBV5-6	TRBJ2-1	TRBD1	.	CASSLFDREQFF	TGTGCCAGCAGCCTATTCGACAGGGAACAGTTCTTC
TRBV5-1	TRBJ2-2	.	.	CASSLIRGPNTGELFF	TGCGCCAGCAGCTTGATACGGGGTCCGAACACCGGGGAGCTGTTTTTT
TRBV19	TRBJ1-5	TRBD1	.	CASAGTGGAWSNQPQHF	TGTGCCAGTGCCGGGACAGGGGGCGCTTGGAGCAATCAGCCCCAGCATTTT
TRBV28	TRBJ2-3	TRBD2	.	CASSFNLLAGGVWGTDTQYF	TGTGCCAGCAGTTTCAACCTTCTAGCGGGAGGGGTCTGGGGCACAGATACGCAGTATTTT
TRBV30	TRBJ2-7	.	.	CAWSVGTGYEQYF	TGTGCCTGGAGTGTAGGTACGGGTTACGAGCAGTACTTC
TRBV7-3	TRBJ1-2	TRBD1	.	CASSSGTGAGYTF	TGTGCCAGCAGCTCCGGGACAGGGGCTGGCTACACCTTC
TRBV25-1	TRBJ2-1	TRBD2	.	CASREWGGKYNEQFF	TGTGCCAGCAGGGAGTGGGGGGGGAAGTACAATGAGCAGTTCTTC
TRBV6-1	TRBJ2-2	.	.	CASSERGGFGTGELFF	TGTGCCAGCAGTGAAAGAGGCGGATTTGGCACCGGGGAGCTGTTTTTT
TRBV18	TRBJ1-1	.	.	CASSRRRGNTEAFF	TGTGCCAGCTCACGAAGGAGGGGTAACACTGAAGCTTTCTTT
TRBV5-1	TRBJ1-5	.	.	CASSFAENQPQHF	TGCGCCAGCAGCTTTGCCGAGAATCAGCCCCAGCATTTT
TRBV28	TRBJ1-2	.	.	CASRTTGVPGGYTF	TGTGCCAGTCGAACCACTGGAGTACCCGGTGGCTACACCTTC
TRBV5-1	TRBJ1-2	TRBD1	.	CASSGTDRALDGYTF	TGCGCCAGCAGCGGGACTGACAGGGCTTTAGATGGCTACACCTTC
TRBV28	TRBJ2-7	.	.	CASSSRVQYF	TGTGCCAGCAGCTCGCGGGTGCAGTACTTC
TRBV10-3	TRBJ1-2	.	.	CAISESPTGYYGYTF	TGTGCCATCAGTGAGTCCCCGACAGGCTACTATGGCTACACCTTC
TRBV5-1	TRBJ2-1	.	few	CASSLVESYNEQFF	TGCGCCAGCAGCTTGGTTGAGTCCTACAATGAGCAGTTCTTC
TRBV23-1	TRBJ1-4	TRBD1	.	CASPDHVGQFEKLFF	TGCGCCAGCCCCGACCACGTGGGACAGTTTGAAAAACTGTTTTTT
TRBV5-4	TRBJ2-5	.	few	CASSLPDTGSGTQYF	TGTGCCAGCAGCTTACCCGACACAGGGTCGGGGACCCAGTACTTC
TRBV5-6	TRBJ2-2	.	few	CASSSLNTGELFF	TGTGCCAGCAGTTCCTTGAACACCGGGGAGCTGTTTTTT